The entry below describes one T cell receptor (beta chain). Its cognate antigen is unknown. This specimen belongs to a study of blood T cells in healthy people across ages. Germline V gene data show CDR1 as SGHNT and CDR2 as YENEEA. The CDR3 runs to 15 residues. The V gene lost 6 bases and the J gene lost 6 bases, with 17 bases spanning the gap. The use of a sample-barcoded 5' primer and a J-beta primer mix characterized a second PCR of about 7 to 12 cycles. TCRdb re-called the 5' RACE reads through MiXCR, storing one row per CDR3 protein. Among over 600,000 distinct CDR3 sequences listed, 35% to 50% were seen once. Study results and caveats: Researchers report that TCR beta diversity correlated strongly with naive T cell percentage. Unsorted PBMCs ruled out conclusive naive versus antigen-experienced comparison.

The TCR originated in a man older than 75 in good health. The sample comprised blood. The chain joins TRBV11-3 to TRBJ2-2; D may correspond to TRBD1 or TRBD2 (5 bases each). The CDR3 loop reads CASSSTGPKAGELFF. CDR3 nucleotide sequence: TGTGCCAGCAGTTCCACGGGACCCAAGGCCGGGGAGCTGTTTTTT.